This is a list of T cell receptor beta chains from one sample in a study of response to subunit inactivated influenza vaccine. TCRdb re-derived calls from the RT-PCR reads in MiXCR, one entry per CDR3 protein. Of around 490,000 distinct CDR3 sequences in the sample, 6% to 9% were seen once. This sample comprised PBMCs from blood, obtained 23 to 25 months after vaccination. These receptors were obtained from a man aged 50 to 69 who received an inactivated influenza vaccine. The CDR3 runs from the conserved cysteine through the conserved F or W. The D gene is left open where the match is weak. Clone size is stated in some rows and not others, as once, few, many or a class when expanded.

j_call: TRBJ2-7; d_call: TRBD2; v_call: TRBV7-2; clone_size: -; cdr3_aa: CASSERTSGGWYEQYF; cdr3_nt: TGTGCCAGCAGCGAAAGGACTAGCGGGGGGTGGTACGAGCAGTACTTC
j_call: TRBJ2-1; d_call: TRBD2; v_call: TRBV14; clone_size: few; cdr3_aa: CASISGGGSYNEQFF; cdr3_nt: TGTGCCAGCATTAGCGGGGGGGGCTCCTACAATGAGCAGTTCTTC
j_call: TRBJ2-7; d_call: TRBD2; v_call: TRBV7-2; clone_size: few; cdr3_aa: CASSSSSGRADEQYF; cdr3_nt: TGTGCCAGCAGCTCCTCTAGCGGGAGGGCCGACGAGCAGTACTTC
j_call: TRBJ2-2; d_call: -; v_call: TRBV25-1; clone_size: few; cdr3_aa: CASSGPSGPWTHTGELFF; cdr3_nt: TGTGCCAGCAGTGGCCCGTCGGGACCCTGGACGCACACCGGGGAGCTGTTTTTT
j_call: TRBJ2-3; d_call: TRBD1; v_call: TRBV5-4; clone_size: -; cdr3_aa: CASSFVDRPTDTQYF; cdr3_nt: TGTGCCAGCAGCTTCGTGGACAGGCCCACAGATACGCAGTATTTT
j_call: TRBJ2-1; d_call: TRBD2; v_call: TRBV12-3/TRBV12-4; clone_size: few; cdr3_aa: CASSLESSGKAEQFF; cdr3_nt: TGTGCCAGCAGTTTAGAATCTAGCGGTAAGGCTGAGCAGTTCTTC
j_call: TRBJ2-1; d_call: TRBD2; v_call: TRBV9; clone_size: few; cdr3_aa: CASSVGTSVYNEQFF; cdr3_nt: TGTGCCAGCAGCGTAGGGACTAGCGTGTACAATGAGCAGTTCTTC
j_call: TRBJ2-5; d_call: -; v_call: TRBV6-5; clone_size: few; cdr3_aa: CASSYFQGLEETQYF; cdr3_nt: TGTGCCAGCAGTTACTTTCAGGGGTTGGAGGAGACCCAGTACTTC
j_call: TRBJ1-5; d_call: -; v_call: TRBV12-3/TRBV12-4; clone_size: many; cdr3_aa: CASSERGPQHF; cdr3_nt: TGTGCCAGCAGTGAGAGAGGGCCCCAGCATTTT
j_call: TRBJ2-7; d_call: -; v_call: TRBV20-1; clone_size: -; cdr3_aa: CSASSGTRILGEQYF; cdr3_nt: TGCAGTGCTAGCTCCGGGACTCGTATCTTGGGCGAGCAGTACTTC
j_call: TRBJ2-3; d_call: -; v_call: TRBV11-2; clone_size: few; cdr3_aa: CASSPRFSTDTQYF; cdr3_nt: TGTGCCAGCAGCCCGAGGTTTAGCACAGATACGCAGTATTTT
j_call: TRBJ1-1; d_call: TRBD1; v_call: TRBV10-3; clone_size: few; cdr3_aa: CASEDRPNTEAFF; cdr3_nt: TGTGCCAGCGAGGACAGGCCGAACACTGAAGCTTTCTTT
j_call: TRBJ1-1; d_call: TRBD1; v_call: TRBV2; clone_size: -; cdr3_aa: CASIRDRDTEAFF; cdr3_nt: TGTGCCAGCATTCGGGACAGAGACACTGAAGCTTTCTTT
j_call: TRBJ2-7; d_call: -; v_call: TRBV18; clone_size: few; cdr3_aa: CASSSTGVGQYF; cdr3_nt: TGTGCCAGCTCATCGACAGGCGTGGGGCAGTACTTC
j_call: TRBJ2-5; d_call: TRBD2; v_call: TRBV6-1; clone_size: -; cdr3_aa: CASSPLRLAVQETQYF; cdr3_nt: TGTGCCAGCAGCCCTTTACGACTAGCGGTTCAAGAGACCCAGTACTTC
j_call: TRBJ2-4; d_call: -; v_call: TRBV6-1; clone_size: few; cdr3_aa: CASSERWGGDIQYF; cdr3_nt: TGTGCCAGCAGTGAAAGGTGGGGGGGCGACATTCAGTACTTC
j_call: TRBJ2-5; d_call: -; v_call: TRBV12-3/TRBV12-4; clone_size: few; cdr3_aa: CASSLGKLPQETQYF; cdr3_nt: TGTGCCAGCAGCCTCGGGAAGCTGCCGCAAGAGACCCAGTACTTC
j_call: TRBJ2-5; d_call: -; v_call: TRBV28; clone_size: few; cdr3_aa: CASRRRPETQYF; cdr3_nt: TGTGCCAGCAGACGACGGCCAGAGACCCAGTACTTC
j_call: TRBJ2-3; d_call: -; v_call: TRBV12-3/TRBV12-4; clone_size: few; cdr3_aa: CASSLAGSTSTDTQYF; cdr3_nt: TGTGCCAGCAGTTTAGCAGGGTCGACTAGCACAGATACGCAGTATTTT
j_call: TRBJ2-3; d_call: -; v_call: TRBV6-1; clone_size: -; cdr3_aa: CASRKEAGTDTQYF; cdr3_nt: TGTGCCAGCAGAAAAGAGGCAGGGACAGATACGCAGTATTTT
j_call: TRBJ2-7; d_call: -; v_call: TRBV29-1; clone_size: -; cdr3_aa: CSVSGVDEQYF; cdr3_nt: TGCAGCGTTTCGGGTGTGGACGAGCAGTACTTC
j_call: TRBJ2-5; d_call: TRBD1; v_call: TRBV20-1; clone_size: -; cdr3_aa: CCATNPRGQGWQETQYF; cdr3_nt: TGCTGTGCAACCAACCCAAGGGGACAGGGTTGGCAAGAGACCCAGTACTTC